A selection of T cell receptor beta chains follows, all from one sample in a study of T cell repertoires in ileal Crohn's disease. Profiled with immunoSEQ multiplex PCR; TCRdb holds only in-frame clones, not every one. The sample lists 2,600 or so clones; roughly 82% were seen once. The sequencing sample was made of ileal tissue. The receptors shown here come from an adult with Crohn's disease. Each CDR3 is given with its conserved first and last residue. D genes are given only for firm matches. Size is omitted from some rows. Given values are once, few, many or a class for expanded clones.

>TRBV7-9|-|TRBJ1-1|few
CASSSRSGEEGTEAFF
TGTGCCAGCAGCTCCCGATCTGGGGAGGAGGGGACTGAAGCTTTCTTT
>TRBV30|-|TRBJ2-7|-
CAWSVLGFSYEQYF
TGTGCCTGGAGTGTACTCGGTTTCTCCTACGAGCAGTACTTC
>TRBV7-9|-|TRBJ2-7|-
CASSSSGTPAYEQYF
TGTGCCAGCAGCTCCTCTGGGACACCAGCCTACGAGCAGTACTTC
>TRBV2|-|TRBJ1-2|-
CASSDGAGANSGIRYGYTF
TGTGCCAGCAGTGACGGGGCGGGGGCAAATTCGGGTATTCGCTATGGCTACACCTTC
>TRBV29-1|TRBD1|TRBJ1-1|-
CSVMTGALNTEAFF
TGCAGCGTTATGACAGGGGCCTTGAACACTGAAGCTTTCTTT
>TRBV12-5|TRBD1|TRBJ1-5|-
CASGFLRGNSNQPQHF
TGTGCTAGTGGTTTCCTCAGGGGGAATAGCAATCAGCCCCAGCATTTT
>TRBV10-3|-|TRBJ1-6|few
CAISESGTASPLHF
TGTGCCATCAGTGAGAGCGGGACGGCATCACCCCTCCACTTT
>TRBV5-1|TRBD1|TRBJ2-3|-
CASSRTGRSTDTQYF
TGTGCCAGCAGCCGGACAGGGAGAAGCACAGATACGCAGTATTTT
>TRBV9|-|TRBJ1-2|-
CASSPGGAATFNGYTF
TGTGCCAGCAGCCCCGGGGGGGCGGCAACGTTTAATGGCTACACCTTC
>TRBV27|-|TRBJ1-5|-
CARVGGAASNQPQHF
TGTGCCAGGGTAGGGGGGGCGGCGAGCAATCAGCCCCAGCATTTT
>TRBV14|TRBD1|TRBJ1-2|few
CASSQDRGQSYGYTF
TGTGCCAGCAGCCAAGATAGGGGGCAGAGCTATGGCTACACCTTC
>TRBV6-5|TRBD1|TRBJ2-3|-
CASSSRGTGSTDTQYF
TGTGCCAGCAGTTCCCGGGGGACAGGGTCAACAGATACGCAGTATTTT
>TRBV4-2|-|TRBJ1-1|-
CASSLGHLDEAFF
TGTGCCAGCAGCCTAGGACACTTAGATGAAGCTTTCTTT
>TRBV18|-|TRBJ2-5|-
CASSIALVQETQYF
TGTGCCAGCTCAATCGCACTAGTCCAAGAGACCCAGTACTTC
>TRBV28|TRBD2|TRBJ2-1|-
CATTSGGASSYNEQFF
TGTGCCACGACTAGCGGGGGGGCAAGCTCCTACAATGAGCAGTTCTTC
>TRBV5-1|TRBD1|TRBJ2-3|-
CASSLAGQVTDTQYF
TGTGCCAGCAGCTTGGCGGGACAGGTCACAGATACGCAGTATTTT
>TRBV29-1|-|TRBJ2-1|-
CSVDSGYNEQFF
TGCAGCGTTGATAGTGGCTACAATGAGCAGTTCTTC
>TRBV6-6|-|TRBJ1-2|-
CASSYGDTRRGYTF
TGTGCCAGCAGTTACGGGGACACCCGACGGGGCTACACCTTC
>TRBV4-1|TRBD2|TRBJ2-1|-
CASSRSAGGFYNEQFF
TGCGCCAGCAGCCGATCAGCGGGGGGGTTCTACAATGAGCAGTTCTTC
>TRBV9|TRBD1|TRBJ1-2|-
CASSGQGGNYGYTF
TGTGCCAGCAGCGGACAGGGTGGAAACTATGGCTACACCTTC
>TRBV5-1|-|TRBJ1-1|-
CASSSRGYTEAFF
TGCGCCAGCAGCTCGAGGGGGTACACTGAAGCTTTCTTT
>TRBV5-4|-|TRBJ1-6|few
CATTSGDSYNSPLHF
TGTGCCACTACCAGCGGGGACTCCTATAATTCACCCCTCCACTTT
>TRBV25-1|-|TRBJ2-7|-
CAGGSGTYEQYF
TGTGCCGGCGGGTCGGGGACCTACGAGCAGTACTTC
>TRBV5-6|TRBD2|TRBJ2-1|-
CASIRTSGSTYNEQFF
TGTGCCAGCATCCGGACTAGCGGGAGTACCTACAATGAGCAGTTCTTC
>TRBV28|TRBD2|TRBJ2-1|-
CASSSSGIPGREQFF
TGTGCCAGCAGTTCTAGCGGGATTCCCGGCCGTGAGCAGTTCTTC
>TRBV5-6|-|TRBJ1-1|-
CASSLVRDTEAFF
TGTGCCAGCAGCTTGGTTCGGGACACTGAAGCTTTCTTT
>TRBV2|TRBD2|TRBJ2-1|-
CASSPQRGEQFF
TGTGCCAGCAGCCCTCAGCGGGGGGAGCAGTTCTTC
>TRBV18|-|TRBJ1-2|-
CASSPAAAPRDGYTF
TGTGCCAGCTCACCGGCGGCAGCCCCGAGGGATGGCTACACCTTC
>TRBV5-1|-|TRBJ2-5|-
CASSRSGGDQETQYF
TGCGCCAGCAGTAGAAGTGGCGGGGATCAAGAGACCCAGTACTTC
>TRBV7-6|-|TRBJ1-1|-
CASSLTPAGNMNTEAFF
TGTGCCAGCAGCTTAACCCCTGCGGGTAACATGAACACTGAAGCTTTCTTT
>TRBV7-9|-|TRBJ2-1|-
CASSPPFRVGNEQFF
TGTGCCAGCAGCCCCCCGTTCAGGGTCGGGAATGAGCAGTTCTTC
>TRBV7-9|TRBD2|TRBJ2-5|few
CASSLEVLAGPQETQYF
TGTGCCAGCAGCTTAGAGGTATTAGCGGGGCCCCAAGAGACCCAGTACTTC
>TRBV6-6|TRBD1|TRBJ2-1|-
CASSETRDRGFDEQFF
TGTGCCAGCAGCGAAACCCGGGACAGGGGGTTCGATGAGCAGTTCTTC
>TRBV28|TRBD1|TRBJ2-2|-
CASSHTGGHTGELFF
TGTGCCAGCAGTCATACAGGGGGCCACACCGGGGAGCTGTTTTTT
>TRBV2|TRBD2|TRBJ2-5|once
CASSERGGVLGTQYF
TGTGCCAGCAGTGAACGCGGGGGGGTCCTTGGGACCCAGTACTTC
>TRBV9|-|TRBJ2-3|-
CASSVNTDTQYF
TGTGCCAGCAGCGTTAACACAGATACGCAGTATTTT
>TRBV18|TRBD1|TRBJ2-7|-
CASSPPGQGRYEQYF
TGTGCCAGCTCACCCCCGGGACAGGGGCGCTACGAGCAGTACTTC
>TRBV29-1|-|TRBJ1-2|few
CSVEKGVEHYGYTF
TGCAGCGTTGAAAAGGGGGTAGAGCACTATGGCTACACCTTC
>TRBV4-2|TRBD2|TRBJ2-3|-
CASSQDRGTSGTGTQYF
TGTGCCAGCAGCCAAGATAGGGGGACTAGCGGGACCGGGACGCAGTATTTT
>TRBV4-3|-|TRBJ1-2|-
CASSQVRSGDYGYTF
TGCGCCAGCAGCCAAGTCCGTTCCGGGGACTATGGCTACACCTTC
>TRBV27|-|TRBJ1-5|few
CASSLIAFGDQPQHF
TGTGCCAGCAGTTTGATCGCATTCGGGGATCAGCCCCAGCATTTT
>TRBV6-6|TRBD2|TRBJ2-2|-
CASRFTSGRDTGELFF
TGTGCCAGCCGCTTCACTAGCGGGAGGGACACCGGGGAGCTGTTTTTT
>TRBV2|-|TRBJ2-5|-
CASSDGGNQETQYF
TGTGCCAGCAGTGATGGGGGGAATCAAGAGACCCAGTACTTC